This TCR beta chain was identified in a study of blood T cell repertoires in COVID-19. Turning to the study itself: Samples representing acute and convalescent COVID-19 were sourced from the United States, Italy and Spain. T cells, B-cell-depleted T cells, or PBMCs provided the cDNA or gDNA that served as material.

The CDR3 has 14 residues. V gave up 3 bases and J gave up 0 bases; unmatched junction bases: 2. Germline CDR1 reads SGDLS; CDR2 reads YYNGEE. In the original workflow: Reference gene primer amplification gave nucleated cell count estimates. The data were produced by immunoSEQ multiplex PCR, yet TCRdb's version contains in-frame clones alone and is incomplete. V, J and clone size derive from that table, while D and trimming were established from the DNA sequence. The table includes over 350,000 clones, 70% to 90% detected once. Sample: peripheral blood. V is TRBV9 and J is TRBJ1-2, with 7 bases lining up with TRBD1. This receptor was identified in a woman aged 25 to 45 with active or convalescent COVID-19. Here the CDR3 DNA reads TGTGCCAGCAGCGAGGGACAGTCTAACTATGGCTACACCTTC. This encodes CASSEGQSNYGYTF.